These T cell receptor beta chains were read from a single sample in a study of cytomegalovirus exposure and HLA in healthy donors. The data were produced by immunoSEQ multiplex PCR, yet TCRdb's version contains in-frame clones alone and is incomplete. The data contain under 200,000 clones, less than 80% of them singletons. Specimen: PBMCs. These receptors were collected from a woman in her 30s in good health and CMV-seropositive. CDR3s include the opening cysteine and the closing phenylalanine or tryptophan. A D gene is named only where the DNA matches it firmly. Rows give clone size only sometimes, using once, few, many, or a class for an expanded clone.

TRBV6-5	TRBJ1-4	.	once	CASSSRMGAEKLFF	TGTGCCAGCAGTTCCCGGATGGGAGCAGAAAAACTGTTTTTT
TRBV19	TRBJ2-1	TRBD2	.	CASSIIAGVDNEQFF	TGTGCCAGTAGTATAATAGCGGGAGTAGACAATGAGCAGTTCTTC
TRBV10-3	TRBJ2-2	TRBD2	.	CAISGPAGGPNTGELFF	TGTGCCATCAGTGGGCCAGCGGGGGGGCCTAACACCGGGGAGCTGTTTTTT
TRBV30	TRBJ1-5	TRBD1	.	CAWRLSDRGSQPQHF	TGTGCCTGGAGACTCTCGGACAGGGGGTCGCAGCCCCAGCATTTT
TRBV11-3	TRBJ2-7	TRBD2	.	CASSPRLAGGYEQYF	TGTGCCAGCAGCCCCCGACTAGCGGGAGGGTACGAGCAGTACTTC
TRBV6-1	TRBJ1-5	TRBD1	.	CASSEGTGVGQPQHF	TGTGCCAGCAGTGAAGGGACAGGGGTTGGGCAGCCCCAGCATTTT
TRBV4-3	TRBJ1-5	.	.	CASSQEIGRNQPQHF	TGCGCCAGCAGCCAAGAGATAGGCAGGAATCAGCCCCAGCATTTT
TRBV11-2	TRBJ1-1	TRBD1	once	CASSLDRAGGTEAFF	TGTGCCAGCAGCTTAGATCGGGCAGGGGGCACTGAAGCTTTCTTT
TRBV5-6	TRBJ2-7	.	.	CASSTRQRVSYEQYF	TGTGCCAGCAGCACCAGACAGCGAGTCTCCTACGAGCAGTACTTC
TRBV9	TRBJ2-1	.	.	CASSVAKNEQFF	TGTGCCAGCAGCGTAGCCAAAAATGAGCAGTTCTTC
TRBV9	TRBJ2-5	.	.	CASSASGPPRETQYF	TGTGCCAGCAGCGCTTCAGGGCCCCCACGAGAGACCCAGTACTTC
TRBV5-4	TRBJ2-1	TRBD2	.	CASSLGLAGSSYNEQFF	TGTGCCAGCAGCTTGGGGCTAGCGGGATCCTCCTACAATGAGCAGTTCTTC
TRBV4-3	TRBJ2-7	.	.	CASSQEAGVSYEQYF	TGCGCCAGCAGCCAAGAGGCAGGGGTCTCCTACGAGCAGTACTTC
TRBV18	TRBJ1-3	TRBD1	.	CASSDRQGYSGNTIYF	TGTGCCAGCTCAGACCGACAGGGGTATTCTGGAAACACCATATATTTT
TRBV7-2	TRBJ1-1	TRBD1	few	CASSFDRVQPEAFF	TGTGCCAGCAGCTTCGACAGGGTTCAGCCTGAAGCTTTCTTT
TRBV9	TRBJ2-3	.	.	CASSSGLSTDTQYF	TGTGCCAGCAGCTCGGGACTCAGCACAGATACGCAGTATTTT
TRBV18	TRBJ1-2	.	.	CASSPFREQGGGYTF	TGTGCCAGCTCACCATTTCGTGAACAGGGTGGTGGCTACACCTTC
TRBV9	TRBJ2-2	.	once	CASSVFRGLHTGELFF	TGTGCCAGCAGCGTTTTTAGGGGACTCCACACCGGGGAGCTGTTTTTT
TRBV19	TRBJ1-2	.	.	CASSIQDRRFGYTF	TGTGCCAGTAGTATCCAAGACAGGCGCTTTGGCTACACCTTC
TRBV2	TRBJ2-7	TRBD1	once	CASKPGQGGVEQYF	TGTGCCAGCAAACCGGGACAGGGTGGTGTGGAGCAGTACTTC
TRBV5-6	TRBJ2-7	.	.	CASSLRLVWYEQYF	TGTGCCAGCAGCTTGCGGCTAGTTTGGTACGAGCAGTACTTC
TRBV18	TRBJ1-4	.	.	CASSPETATNEKLFF	TGTGCCAGCTCACCAGAGACAGCAACTAATGAAAAACTGTTTTTT
TRBV29-1	TRBJ2-3	TRBD2	.	CSVDPSGRGGADTQYF	TGCAGCGTTGACCCTAGCGGGAGGGGAGGGGCAGATACGCAGTATTTT
TRBV28	TRBJ2-7	.	.	CASIGGYEQYF	TGTGCCAGCATCGGTGGCTACGAGCAGTACTTC